Listed here are 14 T cell receptor beta chains from one sample, sequenced in a study of identical twins. TCRdb used MiXCR to reprocess the 5' RACE reads, holding one entry per CDR3 protein. This table has under 1 million distinct CDR3 sequences, about 12% appearing once. The same sample was also studied in work on yellow fever vaccine responses in identical twins.

Specimen: PBMCs. The receptors derive from a woman aged 18-29 years in good health.

The rearrangement links TRBV6-2 or TRBV6-3 to TRBJ2-1; D call uncertain. Germline CDR1 reads MNHEY; CDR2 reads SVGEGT. The CDR3 consists of 13 residues. The V gene lost 6 bases and the J gene lost 9 bases, with 15 bases spanning the gap. The CDR3 DNA reads as TGTGCCAGCAGCCAACCCACCTTGGGTGAGCAGTTCTTC. This codes for CASSQPTLGEQFF.

This clonotype was picked up one time. The V and J genes are TRBV28 and TRBJ2-7; no definite D call. Per the germline V gene, CDR1 is MDHEN and CDR2 is SYDVKM. Trimming pared 5 bases from V and 6 bases from J, leaving 14 bases between. There are 13 residues in the CDR3. The CDR3 region is CASSPDIRVEQYF. The CDR3 region has the DNA TGTGCCAGCAGTCCCGATATTCGGGTCGAGCAGTACTTC.

This clonotype occurred a few times. The chain combines TRBV3-1 with TRBJ2-2; TRBD2 might be the D (6 bases). From germline, CDR1 is LGHDT and CDR2 YNNKEL (reference sequence). V was clipped by 0 bases and J by 0 bases, with 11 bases between them. The CDR3 extends over 17 amino acids. The CDR3 spells CASSQDYAGPNTGELFF. Written as DNA, the CDR3 is TGTGCCAGCAGCCAAGATTACGCGGGACCGAACACCGGGGAGCTGTTTTTT.

This clonotype was counted many times. The chain employs TRBV7-8 and TRBJ2-7; D unclear. CDR3 length: 14 residues. From germline, CDR1 is SGHVS and CDR2 FQNEAQ. V was trimmed by 1 base and J by 2 bases, leaving 9 bases between them. The CDR3 DNA is TGTGCCAGCAGCTTAGGTGGAGCCACCTACGAGCAGTACTTC. It yields the protein CASSLGGATYEQYF.

This chain joins TRBV28 and TRBJ1-5; 8 positions match TRBD1. V lost 6 bases and J lost 1; bases outside the gene matches: 8. The germline gives CDR1 MDHEN, CDR2 SYDVKM. This CDR3 is 16 amino acids long. The CDR3 is CASSLWTGQSNQPQHF. CDR3 nucleotides: TGTGCCAGCAGCCTCTGGACAGGGCAAAGCAATCAGCCCCAGCATTTT.

CDR3 loop: CASSLAGTDGSIYF. The CDR3 DNA sequence: TGCGCCAGCAGCTTAGCCGGGACAGACGGTTCCATATATTTT. The chain is built from TRBV5-1 and TRBJ1-3, with 7 bases matching TRBD1. Trimming removed 2 bases from V and 11 bases from J; junction bases left unmatched: 10. CDR3 length equals 14 residues. Germline CDR1 and CDR2: SGHRS and YFSETQ.

V and J are TRBV12-3 or TRBV12-4 and TRBJ1-2, with a weak D call TRBD1 (6 bases). V lost 7 bases to trimming and J lost 0 bases, with 18 bases between them. CDR3 size: 16 residues. The CDR3, as DNA: TGTGCCAGCAATGGGTGGGGGGCGAGACCTAACTATGGCTACACCTTC. Amino acid sequence: CASNGWGARPNYGYTF.

This clonotype was detected only a few times. This rearrangement joins TRBV11-2 to TRBJ2-1; TRBD1 agrees at 10 bases. V gave up 5 bases and J gave up 4 bases; unmatched junction bases: 8. This CDR3 spans 16 amino acids. Germline loops: CDR1 SGHAT, CDR2 FQNNGV. The DNA of the CDR3 is TGTGCCAGCAGCGAAGACCCGGGACAGGGGTACAATGAGCAGTTCTTC. It translates to CASSEDPGQGYNEQFF.

V and J are TRBV2 and TRBJ2-7; possibly TRBD2 for D (6 bases). V lost 9 bases and J lost 3, with 12 bases in between. The CDR3 has 12 residues. Germline lookup yields CDR1 SNHLY and CDR2 FYNNEI. CDR3 amino acids: CARSGSGYEQYF. For the CDR3, the DNA is TGTGCCAGATCGGGTAGCGGCTACGAGCAGTACTTC.

This chain uses TRBV14 with TRBJ2-7, with D uncertain. The V gene lost 1 base and the J gene lost 8 bases, with 12 bases spanning the gap. CDR1 is SGHDN and CDR2 is FVKESK in the germline V gene. This CDR3 comprises 13 residues. The CDR3 is CASSQGGKEKQYV. The DNA of the CDR3 is TGTGCCAGCAGCCAAGGTGGAAAGGAAAAGCAGTACGTC.

This clonotype showed up many times. The chain couples TRBV5-1 to TRBJ2-1, with TRBD2 as a possible D gene (5 bases). The CDR3 contains 17 residues. V was clipped by 3 bases and J by 2 bases, with 18 bases between them. From germline, CDR1 is SGHRS and CDR2 YFSETQ. Here the CDR3 reads CASSSRTAGRTYNEQFF. The CDR3 DNA reads TGCGCCAGCAGCTCCCGCACGGCGGGTCGAACCTACAATGAGCAGTTCTTC.

J is TRBJ2-1 and V is TRBV12-3 or TRBV12-4, with D perhaps TRBD1 or TRBD2 (5 bases each). This CDR3 comprises 14 residues. Trimming removed 6 bases from V and 6 bases from J, with 15 bases in between. The CDR3 bases are TGTGCCAGCAGAACCAGGGAGAGGGGCAATGAGCAGTTCTTC. It yields the protein CASRTRERGNEQFF.

The rearrangement links TRBV7-2 to TRBJ2-1, with 8 bases matching TRBD2. The V gene end was trimmed by 1 base and the J gene end by 7 bases; junction bases not matched to a gene: 12. The CDR3 loop spans 17 amino acids. Germline assignment: CDR1 SGHTA and CDR2 FQGNSA. This chain's CDR3 is CASSLGLLGRGENEQFF. DNA for the CDR3: TGTGCCAGCAGCTTAGGATTGTTGGGGCGGGGGGAGAATGAGCAGTTCTTC.

The V call is TRBV5-1, the J call TRBJ2-5, with D possibly TRBD1 on 5 matching bases. Germline V gene lookup returns CDR1 SGHRS and CDR2 YFSETQ. The CDR3 is 15 residues long. Trimming took off 0 bases at V and 1 base at J, with 10 bases between the two ends. The CDR3 DNA is TGCGCCAGCAGCTTGGAAGACAGCAGCCAAGAGACCCAGTACTTC. It translates to CASSLEDSSQETQYF.